The 18 T cell receptor beta chains below all came from one sample that was sequenced in a study of blood T cell repertoires in COVID-19. Using immunoSEQ multiplex PCR, the repertoire was profiled, and TCRdb retains in-frame clones only, with some absent. The sample lists some 17,000 clones, approximately 89% seen once, with more than 4% in the top ten. The sequenced material came from peripheral blood. The receptors come from a man aged 55 to 70 with active COVID-19.

This sequence joins TRBV7-6 and TRBJ2-3, with 8 bases aligning to TRBD2. This CDR3 has 16 residues. The germline V gene has CDR1 SGHVS and CDR2 FNYEAQ. The ends lost 5 bases at V and 0 bases at J; junction bases unmatched: 7. The CDR3 DNA reads as TGTGCCAGCAGCCCAATAGCGGGGACTAGCACAGATACGCAGTATTTT. It specifies CASSPIAGTSTDTQYF.

The chain uses TRBV7-2 and TRBJ1-6; tentative D call: TRBD1 (5 bases). Trimming removed 0 bases from V and 8 bases from J, with 11 bases in between. Germline loops: CDR1 SGHTA, CDR2 FQGNSA. The CDR3 sequence is 15 residues long. CDR3 loop: CASSLAQGGYSPLHF. CDR3 nucleotide sequence: TGTGCCAGCAGCTTAGCTCAGGGCGGTTATTCACCCCTCCACTTT. Looking up the rest from reference TRBV7-2 and TRBJ1-6 gives the full variable domain: GAGVSQSPSNKVTEKGKDVELRCDPISGHTALYWYRQSLGQGLEFLIYFQGNSAPDKSGLPSDRFSAERTGGSVSTLTIQRTQQEDSAVYLCASSLAQGGYSPLHFGNGTRLTVT.

J is TRBJ2-5 and V is TRBV10-3, with unresolved D. The CDR3 sequence is 15 residues long. The germline V and J ends were trimmed by 0 bases and 0 bases, with 8 bases remaining between them. The V gene's germline CDR1 is ENHRY and CDR2 SYGVKD. CDR3 bases: TGTGCCATCAGTGAGTCTGGGCAGTACCAAGAGACCCAGTACTTC. Protein: CAISESGQYQETQYF.

The chain combines TRBV10-1 with TRBJ2-2, with D uncertain. Trimming stripped 2 bases from V and 4 bases from J, with 5 bases between. CDR1 is WNHNN, CDR2 SYGVQD, per germline (reference sequence). The CDR3 covers 13 residues. The CDR3 protein is CASSETVTGELFF. The CDR3 DNA follows: TGCGCCAGCAGTGAGACAGTCACCGGGGAGCTGTTTTTT.

This sequence joins TRBV5-1 and TRBJ2-1; 8 positions match TRBD1. The germline CDR1 and CDR2 sequences are SGHRS and YFSETQ. The CDR3 sequence is 16 residues long. The J segment lost 6 bases and the V segment lost 6 bases, leaving 14 bases of the junction unmatched. CDR3 residues: CASNLILQGAGNEQFF. As DNA, the CDR3 is TGCGCCAGCAACCTCATACTCCAGGGGGCAGGCAATGAGCAGTTCTTC.

About this clone: The identical CDR3 is also encoded by other nucleotide sequences in the sample. The chain has TRBV4-1 and TRBJ1-1; possibly TRBD1 for D (5 bases). Trimming took off 2 bases at V and 0 bases at J, with 16 bases between the two ends. The CDR3 sequence is 17 residues long. The V gene's germline CDR1 is MGHRA and CDR2 YSYEKL. CDR3 amino acids: CASSQLPYRTMNTEAFF. The DNA of the CDR3 is TGCGCCAGCAGCCAACTACCATACAGGACTATGAACACTGAAGCTTTCTTT.

The genes are TRBV7-9 and TRBJ2-7; D remains unclear. Germline V gives CDR1 SEHNR, CDR2 FQNEAQ (reference sequence). The CDR3 consists of 14 residues. The V end was cut by 1 base, the J end by 3 bases, with 10 bases between. CDR3 sequence (DNA): TGTGCCAGCAGCTTAGGTCGGGTCAGCTACGAGCAGTACGTC. This gives the protein CASSLGRVSYEQYV.

This chain uses TRBV3-1 (or the pseudogene TRBV3-2) with TRBJ2-7, with TRBD1 matching over 11 bases. Germline CDR1 is LGHDT and CDR2 is YNNKEL (reference sequence). This CDR3 is built from 14 residues. V shed 5 bases, J shed 2 bases, and the junction held 2 bases outside the gene matches. The CDR3 loop is CASSAGQGAYEQYF. The DNA for the CDR3 is TGTGCCAGCAGCGCGGGACAGGGGGCCTACGAGCAGTACTTC.

This chain uses TRBV3-1 (or the pseudogene TRBV3-2) with TRBJ1-4; 9 bases line up with TRBD1. The CDR3 extends over 14 amino acids. Germline loops: CDR1 LGHDT, CDR2 YNNKEL (reference sequence). V was clipped by 5 bases and J by 7 bases; unmatched bases: 5. CDR3 sequence: CASSAGTGSEKLFF. CDR3 bases: TGTGCCAGCAGCGCCGGGACAGGGAGTGAAAAACTGTTTTTT.

This chain uses TRBV10-1 with TRBJ2-2; 8 bases line up with TRBD2. V shed 0 bases and J 4 bases; nucleotides not matched to a gene: 7. The CDR3 runs to 17 residues. CDR1 and CDR2 (germline): WNHNN, SYGVQD (reference sequence). In DNA, the CDR3 is TGCGCCAGCAGTGAGTCGCGGGGGGTCAGACCCACCGGGGAGCTGTTTTTT. It yields the protein CASSESRGVRPTGELFF.

This sequence joins TRBV10-2 and TRBJ2-5; 7 bases agree with TRBD2. The trim removed 7 bases at V and 7 bases at J, leaving 15 bases unmatched. The CDR3 extends over 15 amino acids. Germline CDR1 WSHSY, CDR2 SAAADI. CDR3 sequence reads: CASIQAGPSKGTQYF. The DNA of the CDR3 is TGCGCCAGCATCCAAGCGGGGCCCTCAAAAGGGACCCAGTACTTC.

The V call is TRBV6-2 or TRBV6-3, the J call TRBJ2-5; 9 bases fit TRBD2. The CDR3 contains 16 residues. V lost 7 bases, J lost 7 bases, and 16 bases stayed unmatched. Germline assignment: CDR1 MNHEY and CDR2 SVGEGT. The CDR3 spells CASTPTGAGGLGTQYF. The DNA of the CDR3 is TGTGCCAGCACCCCTACAGGAGCGGGGGGCCTGGGGACCCAGTACTTC.

The rearrangement uses TRBV7-7 and TRBJ2-3; 8 bases match TRBD2. Looked up from germline, CDR1 is SSHAT and CDR2 is FNYEAQ (reference sequence). There are 15 residues in the CDR3. The trim removed 5 bases at V and 0 bases at J, leaving 4 bases unmatched. The CDR3: CASSLTSGSTDTQYF. DNA for the CDR3: TGTGCCAGCAGCCTTACTAGCGGAAGCACAGATACGCAGTATTTT. Combining the CDR3 with reference TRBV7-7 and TRBJ2-3 gives the whole variable domain GAGVSQSPRYKVTKRGQDVTLRCDPISSHATLYWYQQALGQGPEFLTYFNYEAQPDKSGLPSDRFSAERPEGSISTLTIQRTEQRDSAMYRCASSLTSGSTDTQYFGPGTRLTVL.

The chain combines TRBV6-4 with TRBJ1-2; 9 bases align to TRBD1. CDR1 is MRHNA and CDR2 is SNTAGT in the germline V gene. CDR3 length: 13 amino acids. V shed 0 bases and J 8 bases; nucleotides not matched to a gene: 1. CDR3 sequence: CASSDSDRGGYTF. CDR3 in DNA: TGTGCCAGCAGTGACTCGGACAGGGGAGGCTACACCTTC.

The chain uses TRBV7-9 and TRBJ1-4; no reliable D call. Trimming left V 5 bases short and J 0 bases short, with 7 bases between. Germline V gene sequence: CDR1 SEHNR, CDR2 FQNEAQ (reference sequence). CDR3 length: 14 amino acids. The CDR3 nucleotides read TGTGCCAGCAGCCTCGGGGCAACTAATGAAAAACTGTTTTTT. Protein: CASSLGATNEKLFF.

This clone was seen once. CDR3 nucleotide sequence: TGCGCCAGCCGGCCTTGTCTGGGAGAGAATTCACCCCTCCACTTT. It translates to CASRPCLGENSPLHF. The chain recombines TRBV23-1 with TRBJ1-6; D gene uncertain. TRBV23-1 is an ORF, with its function uncertain. Trimming shortened V by 8 bases and J by 7 bases, and 18 bases separated the two germline ends. The CDR3 totals 15 residues.

The CDR3 loop reads CASSDSANQPQHF. In DNA, the CDR3 is TGTGCCAGTAGCGACAGTGCCAATCAGCCCCAGCATTTT. The gene calls are TRBV19 and TRBJ1-5, with D maybe TRBD1 (5 bases). Germline V gene data show CDR1 as LNHDA and CDR2 as SQIVND (reference sequence). This CDR3 contains 13 residues. The ends were cut back, 6 bases at V and 3 bases at J, with 9 bases in the middle.

This chain connects TRBV3-1 (or the pseudogene TRBV3-2) to TRBJ2-7; a possible D gene is TRBD1 (6 bases). The V end was cut by 4 bases, the J end by 2 bases, with 12 bases between. CDR3 length: 14 amino acids. CDR1 and CDR2 (germline): LGHDT, YNNKEL (reference sequence). Here the CDR3 reads CASSRAGQTYEQYV. For the CDR3, the DNA is TGTGCCAGCAGCCGCGCCGGACAGACCTACGAGCAGTACGTC.